This T cell receptor beta chain was identified in a study of cytomegalovirus exposure and HLA in healthy donors. The CDR3 contains 15 residues. Germline values: CDR1 MNHEY, CDR2 SMNVEV (reference sequence). The ends were cut back, 0 bases at V and 0 bases at J, with 8 bases in the middle. The PCR made use of 60 Vbeta and 13 Jbeta primers. Sequencing used immunoSEQ multiplex PCR; TCRdb keeps in-frame clones, though not all of them. The table records 150,000 to 200,000 clones, 77% of them present only once. Sequencing was done on a sample of PBMCs. The sequence was collected from a man aged 18 to 30 in good health and CMV-seronegative. The rearrangement uses TRBV27 and TRBJ1-2; no definite D call. The CDR3 reads CASSLSREPNYGYTF. The CDR3 bases are TGTGCCAGCAGTTTATCGAGGGAGCCTAACTATGGCTACACCTTC.